This passage covers 16 T cell receptor beta chains from one sample sequenced in a study of blood T cell repertoires in COVID-19. Clones were sequenced by immunoSEQ multiplex PCR, and TCRdb holds only the in-frame ones, with some missing. The sample comprises 200,000 to 250,000 clones, under 85% of which are singletons, and around 2% rests with the top ten. Sample: peripheral blood. The receptors originated from a man aged 25 to 40 who had recovered from COVID-19.

CDR3 region: CASSSRTSGGYEQYF. In DNA form, the CDR3 reads TGTGCCAGCAGCTCACGGACTAGCGGGGGGTACGAGCAGTACTTC. This chain connects TRBV7-9 to TRBJ2-7, with 14 bases lining up with TRBD2. Trimming removed 4 bases from V and 4 bases from J; junction bases left unmatched: 3. This CDR3 spans 15 amino acids. Per the germline V gene, CDR1 is SEHNR and CDR2 is FQNEAQ (reference sequence).

V usage is TRBV4-1 and J usage is TRBJ2-7, with D perhaps matching TRBD1 (6 bases). In germline, CDR1 is MGHRA, CDR2 YSYEKL. Deletions cut 1 base from V and 5 bases from J, with 15 bases between. This CDR3 contains 15 residues. The CDR3 region is CASSQVHRVTDEQYF. CDR3 in DNA: TGCGCCAGCAGCCAAGTTCACAGGGTAACCGACGAGCAGTACTTC.

The chain employs TRBV23-1 and TRBJ2-7, with a tentative D call TRBD1 (7 bases). TRBV23-1 falls under the ORF class, with uncertain function. This CDR3 comprises 16 residues. Trimming took off 0 bases at V and 7 bases at J, with 19 bases between the two ends. CDR3: CASSQSGRKGAGEQYV. CDR3 nucleotides: TGCGCCAGCAGTCAATCTGGCAGGAAGGGGGCGGGAGAGCAGTACGTC.

This sequence joins TRBV10-3 and TRBJ2-3; 8 nucleotides align to TRBD1. The V segment lost 10 bases and the J segment 0 bases; nucleotides outside the gene matches: 6. The CDR3 totals 14 residues. CDR1 is ENHRY, CDR2 SYGVKD, per germline. The chain's CDR3 is CATNQGASTDTQYF. The CDR3 nucleotides read TGTGCCACCAATCAGGGGGCGAGCACAGATACGCAGTATTTT.

The CDR3 spells CASSVGGLAYNEQFF. Here the CDR3 DNA reads TGTGCCAGCAGCGTAGGTGGACTAGCGTACAATGAGCAGTTCTTC. The genes are TRBV9 and TRBJ2-1, with 9 bases that match TRBD2. Germline V lookup: CDR1 SGDLS, CDR2 YYNGEE. The CDR3 covers 15 residues. Trimming at V came to 0 bases and at J to 4 bases, leaving 2 bases not matched to a gene. Full variable domain (outside the CDR3, taken from reference TRBV9 and TRBJ2-1): DSGVTQTPKHLITATGQRVTLRCSPRSGDLSVYWYQQSLDQGLQFLIQYYNGEERAKGNILERFSAQQFPDLHSELNLSSLELGDSALYFCASSVGGLAYNEQFFGPGTRLTVL.

This sequence joins TRBV7-2 and TRBJ2-3, with D unclear. The germline V and J ends were trimmed by 2 bases and 7 bases, with 7 bases remaining between them. CDR1 SGHTA and CDR2 FQGNSA come from the germline V gene. The CDR3 has 12 residues. The CDR3 region is CASSLRPNTQYF. The CDR3 DNA follows: TGTGCCAGCAGCTTACGTCCTAATACGCAGTATTTT.

The CDR3 DNA sequence: TGTGCCAGCAGTTACGCAGGGGGCGAGCAGTACGTC. It codes for CASSYAGGEQYV. This chain uses TRBV6-6 with TRBJ2-7, with TRBD1 matching over 7 bases. Germline CDR1 is MNHNY and CDR2 is SVGAGI (reference sequence). The V segment lost 2 bases and the J segment 6 bases; nucleotides outside the gene matches: 1. The CDR3 spans 12 residues.

This chain connects TRBV6-6 to TRBJ2-7; 12 bases are a match to TRBD1. With V trimmed by 5 bases and J by 5 bases, 7 bases remained unmatched. CDR1 and CDR2 (germline): MNHNY, SVGAGI (reference sequence). The CDR3 is 15 residues long. The CDR3 sequence: CASSGGQGARNEQYF. As DNA, the CDR3 is TGTGCCAGCAGTGGGGGACAGGGGGCGCGAAACGAGCAGTACTTC.

This chain connects TRBV19 to TRBJ1-2; D is perhaps TRBD1 (6 bases). Trimming removed 10 bases at V and 2 bases at J, with 20 bases between. The V gene's germline CDR1 is LNHDA and CDR2 SQIVND (reference sequence). The CDR3 extends over 15 amino acids. The CDR3 reads CATLLNPGENYGYTF. CDR3 sequence (DNA): TGTGCCACCCTTCTTAATCCAGGGGAGAACTATGGCTACACCTTC.

The chain recombines TRBV12-3 or TRBV12-4 with TRBJ2-5, with D unclear. The CDR3 is 11 amino acids. Trimming took 4 bases from V and 6 from J, leaving 6 bases between them. DNA of the CDR3: TGTGCCAGCAGTTCCGGTCAGACCCAGTACTTC. Encoded protein: CASSSGQTQYF.

The chain employs TRBV5-1 and TRBJ2-1, with no clear D. Germline CDR1 and CDR2: SGHRS and YFSETQ. This CDR3 comprises 11 residues. V gave up 5 bases and J gave up 5 bases, with 5 bases separating them. CDR3 bases: TGCGCCAGCAGACGGGACAATGAGCAGTTCTTC. Residues: CASRRDNEQFF.

This rearrangement joins TRBV7-9 to TRBJ1-2; 8 bases line up with TRBD1. The trim removed 1 base at V and 7 bases at J, leaving 8 bases unmatched. The CDR3 is 15 amino acids. CDR1 and CDR2 from the germline V gene are SEHNR and FQNEAQ (reference sequence). The CDR3 DNA reads TGTGCCAGCAGCTTAGGGGTGACAGGGGATAGTGGCTACACCTTC. This encodes CASSLGVTGDSGYTF. Full variable domain (outside the CDR3, taken from reference TRBV7-9 and TRBJ1-2): DTGVSQNPRHKITKRGQNVTFRCDPISEHNRLYWYRQTLGQGPEFLTYFQNEAQLEKSRLLSDRFSAERPKGSFSTLEIQRTEQGDSAMYLCASSLGVTGDSGYTFGSGTRLTVV.

V and J are TRBV7-8 and TRBJ2-5, with 10 bases matching TRBD2. The length of the CDR3 is 14 residues. V shed 5 bases and J 4 bases; nucleotides not matched to a gene: 4. CDR1 and CDR2 from the germline V gene are SGHVS and FQNEAQ. CDR3 in DNA: TGTGCCAGCAGCGGGTGGACTAGCGGAGAGACCCAGTACTTC. This codes for CASSGWTSGETQYF.

The V gene is TRBV4-1, the J gene TRBJ2-3; the D is unclear. Germline V gene lookup returns CDR1 MGHRA and CDR2 YSYEKL. The V gene lost 0 bases and the J gene lost 4 bases, with 8 bases spanning the gap. The CDR3 spans 14 residues. CDR3 protein: CASSQEKPSDTQYF. The CDR3 coding sequence is TGCGCCAGCAGCCAAGAAAAGCCTTCAGATACGCAGTATTTT.

J is TRBJ1-1 and V is TRBV6-4; 9 bases are a match to TRBD1. CDR1 and CDR2 from the germline V gene are MRHNA and SNTAGT. CDR3 length: 17 amino acids. V shed 7 bases and J 0 bases; nucleotides not matched to a gene: 12. Here the CDR3 DNA reads TGTGCCAGCATAGAGCGGACAGGGGCGAGTATGAACACTGAAGCTTTCTTT. Translated: CASIERTGASMNTEAFF.

This sequence joins TRBV4-2 and TRBJ2-3; 16 bases match TRBD2. There are 19 residues in the CDR3. CDR1 and CDR2 (germline): LGHNA, YNFKEQ. V lost 1 base, J lost 6 bases, and 10 bases stayed unmatched. The CDR3 region is CASSQGVGTSGGASDTQYF. The CDR3 DNA is TGTGCCAGCAGCCAAGGAGTCGGGACTAGCGGGGGGGCATCGGATACGCAGTATTTT.